The 11 T cell receptor beta chains presented below share a single source sample, sequenced in a study of CD8 T cells in Susac syndrome. cDNA came from approximately 0.5 to 1 ug RNA primed by random hexamers. TCRdb re-analysed the immunoSEQ multiplex PCR reads in MiXCR, keeping a single row per CDR3 protein. The table lists approximately 160,000 distinct CDR3 sequences, around 93% of them singletons. Sample: CD4+ T cells from PBMCs. These receptors were collected from a human donor in good health.

J is TRBJ2-1 and V is TRBV24-1; unclear D gene. Germline V CDR1 and CDR2: KGHDR, SFDVKD. Trimming left V 4 bases short and J 4 bases short, with 7 bases between. CDR3 size: 13 residues. CDR3 loop: CATSESNYNEQFF. The CDR3 DNA sequence: TGTGCCACCAGTGAATCAAATTACAATGAGCAGTTCTTC.

The V call is TRBV5-1, the J call TRBJ2-7, with TRBD2 matching 7 bases. From germline, CDR1 is SGHRS and CDR2 YFSETQ. CDR3 size: 13 residues. With 4 bases clipped from V and 3 bases from J, the junction kept 4 bases outside the gene matches. DNA of the CDR3: TGCGCCAGCAGCCGGGGGGAGATCTACGAGCAGTACTTC. Translated: CASSRGEIYEQYF.

This clonotype was seen only once. The genes are TRBV20-1 and TRBJ2-2, with D uncertain. This CDR3 spans 16 amino acids. CDR1 and CDR2 from the germline V gene are DFQATT and SNEGSKA (reference sequence). V was clipped by 0 bases and J by 1 base, with 12 bases between them. In DNA, the CDR3 is TGCAGTGCTAGAGATCGGAGACACCAGAACACCGGGGAGCTGTTTTTT. Protein product: CSARDRRHQNTGELFF.

This chain joins TRBV7-9 and TRBJ1-1, with D tentatively TRBD1 (5 bases). Germline-derived CDR1 and CDR2 are SEHNR and FQNEAQ (reference sequence). The CDR3 has 15 amino acids. Deletions cut 2 bases from V and 1 base from J, with 11 bases between. In DNA form, the CDR3 reads TGTGCCAGCAGCTTATGGGGGGATCCGAACACTGAAGCTTTCTTT. This sequence encodes CASSLWGDPNTEAFF.

V gene TRBV3-1 combines with J gene TRBJ1-1, with D possibly TRBD1 on 5 matching bases. V was pared by 0 bases and J by 11 bases, with 16 bases between. The germline gives CDR1 LGHDT, CDR2 YNNKEL (reference sequence). The CDR3 runs to 14 residues. CDR3 in DNA: TGTGCCAGCAGCCAAGAAGGTGGACACAACGACGCTTTCTTT. Translated: CASSQEGGHNDAFF.

This clonotype was seen once. This chain links TRBV6-6 with TRBJ2-3; D ambiguous. The V end was cut by 5 bases, the J end by 5 bases, with 8 bases between. Germline V lookup: CDR1 MNHNY, CDR2 SVGAGI (reference sequence). This CDR3 region has 12 residues. DNA of the CDR3: TGTGCCAGCAGTCCCTCCCAAGATACGCAGTATTTT. Translated, it gives CASSPSQDTQYF.

The chain has TRBV29-1 and TRBJ1-4; D uncertain. Germline V gives CDR1 SQVTM, CDR2 ANQGSEA. CDR3 length: 13 residues. The V end lost 3 bases, the J end lost 7 bases, and 12 bases lay between the germline ends. CDR3 sequence reads: CSVEVGLGEKLFF. CDR3 DNA: TGCAGCGTTGAGGTAGGGCTCGGTGAAAAACTGTTTTTT.

The genes are TRBV12-5 and TRBJ1-2, with a possible D match to TRBD1 (5 bases). From germline, CDR1 is LGHNT and CDR2 FRNRAP. V was pared by 0 bases and J by 10 bases, with 6 bases between. The CDR3 spans 11 residues. Here the CDR3 DNA reads TGTGCTAGTGGTTTGGTACAGGACTACACCTTC. Translated, it gives CASGLVQDYTF.

V is TRBV4-1 and J is TRBJ2-5; D is perhaps TRBD1 (5 bases). Trimming cost V 3 bases and J 5 bases, with 13 bases left between them. CDR3 length: 14 amino acids. Germline lookup yields CDR1 MGHRA and CDR2 YSYEKL. CDR3 in amino acids: CASSHMAGLETQYF. The CDR3, as DNA: TGCGCCAGCAGCCATATGGCAGGGTTGGAGACCCAGTACTTC.

DNA for the CDR3: TGTGCCAGCAGCCGCCTCGCGGGAACCACAGATACGCAGTATTTT. Residues: CASSRLAGTTDTQYF. J is TRBJ2-3 and V is TRBV3-1; tentatively, D is TRBD2 (6 bases). The CDR3 totals 15 residues. Per germline, CDR1 LGHDT and CDR2 YNNKEL (reference sequence). The V end lost 4 bases, the J end lost 2 bases, and 13 bases lay between the germline ends.

This clonotype was recorded once. The gene calls are TRBV20-1 and TRBJ2-1, with D hard to call. With 4 bases removed from V and 6 bases from J, the gap between germline ends came to 7 bases. The V gene's germline CDR1 is DFQATT and CDR2 SNEGSKA (reference sequence). This CDR3 comprises 11 residues. In DNA, the CDR3 is TGCAGTGCTACGTCACCCAATGAGCAGTTCTTC. It translates to CSATSPNEQFF.